This T cell receptor (beta chain) was documented in a study of cytomegalovirus exposure and HLA in healthy donors. Across the whole study: Previous work identified roughly 110 million unique TCR beta sequences from some 170 million T cells.

Per germline, CDR1 LNHNV and CDR2 YYDKDF (reference sequence). This CDR3 is built from 14 residues. Trimming cost V 3 bases and J 3 bases; bases outside gene matches: 5. 13 Jbeta primers and 60 Vbeta primers were used for the PCR. Clones were read by immunoSEQ multiplex PCR, and TCRdb kept only the in-frame ones, dropping some. Counted here are about 160,000 clones, 75% to 90% occurring once; the ten biggest clones make up about 4.5%. The sequence came from a man aged 25-45 years in good health and CMV-seronegative. The chain has TRBV15 and TRBJ2-7, with TRBD1 identical over 7 bases. The sequenced sample was PBMCs. The DNA of the CDR3 is TGTGCCACCAGCAGCCATACAGGGGACTACGAGCAGTACTTC. Residues: CATSSHTGDYEQYF.